Below, 28 T cell receptor beta chains from the same sample are listed, as sequenced in a study of blood T cell repertoires in COVID-19. The assay was immunoSEQ multiplex PCR, and TCRdb's table has in-frame clones only and misses some. The sample holds about 250,000 clones, around four fifths seen once. Sequences were obtained from peripheral blood. These receptors were obtained from an older woman with active or convalescent COVID-19.

J is TRBJ2-2 and V is TRBV6-5; maybe TRBD2 (6 bases). The CDR3 consists of 13 residues. The germline V gene encodes CDR1 MNHEY and CDR2 SVGAGI. The V end was cut by 8 bases, the J end by 5 bases, with 12 bases between. CDR3 region: CASRRENTGELFF. The CDR3 coding sequence is TGTGCCAGCCGGCGGGAAAATACCGGGGAGCTGTTTTTT.

This chain joins TRBV30 and TRBJ2-3; 13 bases map to TRBD2. CDR3 length equals 15 residues. Germline-derived CDR1 and CDR2 are GTSNPN and SVGIG (reference sequence). V shed 2 bases and J 8 bases; nucleotides not matched to a gene: 7. The CDR3 DNA is TGTGCCTGGAGTACCGGGACTAGCGGGATTGGTACGCAGTATTTT. This codes for CAWSTGTSGIGTQYF.

This chain uses TRBV11-2 with TRBJ2-1; possible D gene TRBD2, 5 bases. This CDR3 contains 13 residues. CDR1 SGHAT and CDR2 FQNNGV come from the germline V gene. The V gene lost 5 bases and the J gene lost 6 bases, with 11 bases spanning the gap. CDR3 nucleotides: TGTGCCAGCAGCCCGAGGGCCACCAATGAGCAGTTCTTC. Its translation is CASSPRATNEQFF. The full variable domain, rest sourced from reference TRBV11-2 and TRBJ2-1, is EAGVAQSPRYKIIEKRQSVAFWCNPISGHATLYWYQQILGQGPKLLIQFQNNGVVDDSQLPKDRFSAERLKGVDSTLKIQPAKLEDSAVYLCASSPRATNEQFFGPGTRLTVL.

This clone was picked up one time. The CDR3 nucleotides are TGTGCCATCCCGGACAGGGGACGAAACACCATATATTTT. It codes for CAIPDRGRNTIYF. The chain carries TRBV6-5 and TRBJ1-3; 9 nucleotides align to TRBD1. Losses at the gene ends were 10 bases for V and 5 bases for J; bases not matched to a gene: 6. The CDR3 has 13 amino acids. CDR1 is MNHEY and CDR2 is SVGAGI in the germline V gene.

The rearrangement links TRBV19 to TRBJ2-1; 11 bases align to TRBD2. With V trimmed by 6 bases and J by 6 bases, 10 bases remained unmatched. CDR1 and CDR2 (germline): LNHDA, SQIVND (reference sequence). This CDR3 has 16 amino acids. The CDR3 DNA follows: TGTGCCAGTAGAACTATTAGCGGGAGGGCCGGCAATGAGCAGTTCTTC. Translating gives CASRTISGRAGNEQFF.

The chain combines TRBV6-5 with TRBJ1-3; D is unclear. Germline V gene sequence: CDR1 MNHEY, CDR2 SVGAGI. V lost 8 bases and J lost 6, with 17 bases in between. This CDR3 contains 14 residues. Here the CDR3 DNA reads TGTGCCAGCTCGAGGGTTTATCGGGAAAACACCATATATTTT. This translates into CASSRVYRENTIYF.

The chain combines TRBV3-1 (or the pseudogene TRBV3-2) with TRBJ2-1; 12 nucleotides align to TRBD1. V shed 2 bases, J shed 9 bases, and the junction held 5 bases outside the gene matches. Germline V gene data show CDR1 as LGHDT and CDR2 as YNNKEL (reference sequence). The CDR3 contains 15 residues. In nucleotides, the CDR3 is TGTGCCAGCAGCCAACCGGGACAGGGGGCGGTTGAGCAGTTCTTC. It encodes CASSQPGQGAVEQFF.

The chain is built from TRBV19 and TRBJ1-2, with 8 bases that match TRBD1. The CDR3 consists of 15 residues. Germline trimming cut 1 base from V and 4 bases from J; bases unmatched to any gene: 5. The germline CDR1 and CDR2 sequences are LNHDA and SQIVND (reference sequence). CDR3 DNA sequence: TGTGCCAGTAGTATAGGGACAGGGCTTCTCTATGGCTACACCTTC. Its protein product is CASSIGTGLLYGYTF.

For the CDR3, the DNA is TGTGCCAGCAGTTCGGGGACAGGGGGCCACTACGAGCAGTACTTC. Its translation: CASSSGTGGHYEQYF. This chain connects TRBV27 to TRBJ2-7; 12 positions agree with TRBD1. There are 15 residues in the CDR3. The germline V gene has CDR1 MNHEY and CDR2 SMNVEV (reference sequence). The V and J ends lost 4 bases and 3 bases, in that order; junction bases with no gene match: 4.

The chain employs TRBV15 and TRBJ1-6, with 7 positions matching TRBD1. V gave up 4 bases and J gave up 9 bases; unmatched junction bases: 9. This CDR3 spans 15 amino acids. CDR1 LNHNV and CDR2 YYDKDF come from the germline V gene (reference sequence). The DNA for the CDR3 is TGTGCCACCAGCATAACGGATAACAGGGGTTCACCCCTCCACTTT. The encoded protein is CATSITDNRGSPLHF.

The chain recombines TRBV10-2 with TRBJ2-1; 11 nucleotides line up with TRBD2. J was trimmed by 3 bases and V by 5 bases; bases with no gene match: 6. Germline CDR1 is WSHSY and CDR2 is SAAADI. The CDR3 contains 16 residues. CDR3 amino acids: CASSPPLAGGYNEQFF. CDR3 coding DNA: TGCGCCAGCAGTCCTCCTCTAGCGGGGGGCTACAATGAGCAGTTCTTC.

V is TRBV3-1 (or the pseudogene TRBV3-2) and J is TRBJ1-5; a possible D gene is TRBD1 (5 bases). The CDR3 consists of 13 residues. The V end was cut by 8 bases, the J end by 6 bases, with 14 bases between. The germline V gene has CDR1 LGHDT and CDR2 YNNKEL (reference sequence). As DNA, the CDR3 is TGTGCCAGCTCGCGGGGGACGAGTCAGCCCCAGCATTTT. The encoded protein is CASSRGTSQPQHF.

The chain combines TRBV2 with TRBJ2-2, with 7 bases that match TRBD2. CDR3 length: 14 amino acids. Germline CDR1 reads SNHLY; CDR2 reads FYNNEI. V was clipped by 6 bases and J by 6 bases; unmatched bases: 7. The CDR3 DNA reads TGTGCCAGCAGACGCGGGAGTGGGGCCGGGGAGCTGTTTTTT. Its translation is CASRRGSGAGELFF.

V is TRBV24-1 and J is TRBJ2-5; 8 nucleotides line up with TRBD2. The J segment lost 4 bases and the V segment lost 7 bases, leaving 10 bases of the junction unmatched. The CDR3 consists of 15 residues. Germline assignment: CDR1 KGHDR and CDR2 SFDVKD. CDR3 region: CATRGPTGGGETQYF. For the CDR3, the DNA is TGTGCCACCAGGGGGCCGACGGGGGGGGGAGAGACCCAGTACTTC.

The table lists this clone with a count of one. J is TRBJ1-2 and V is TRBV5-8, with a possible D match to TRBD1 (5 bases). With 1 base removed from V and 5 bases from J, the gap between germline ends came to 9 bases. The CDR3 has 13 amino acids. The germline V gene has CDR1 SGHTS and CDR2 YDEGEE. The chain's CDR3 is CASSLPGTYGYTF. In nucleotides, the CDR3 is TGTGCCAGCAGCTTGCCAGGGACTTATGGCTACACCTTC.

The J gene is TRBJ1-3, the V gene TRBV7-9; no clear D gene. The V gene's germline CDR1 is SEHNR and CDR2 FQNEAQ (reference sequence). This CDR3 has 13 residues. V lost 5 bases and J lost 4, with 9 bases in between. CDR3 in DNA: TGTGCCAGCAGCACTGACACCGGAAACACCATATATTTT. It translates to CASSTDTGNTIYF.

The chain is built from TRBV6-1 and TRBJ2-3, with 8 bases fitting TRBD2. The junction had 10 bases not matched to a gene; V was cut back by 6 bases and J by 2 bases. This CDR3 comprises 16 residues. CDR1 MNHNS and CDR2 SASEGT come from the germline V gene. The CDR3 sequence is CASSEIAGRHTDTQYF. CDR3 in DNA: TGTGCCAGCAGCGAAATAGCGGGGCGGCACACAGATACGCAGTATTTT.

The V call is TRBV29-1, the J call TRBJ1-1; D is unclear. This CDR3 has 11 amino acids. Trimming took 8 bases from V and 0 from J, leaving 7 bases between them. CDR1 and CDR2 (germline): SQVTM, ANQGSEA. CDR3 region: CSCNMNTEAFF. The CDR3 DNA follows: TGCAGCTGTAACATGAACACTGAAGCTTTCTTT.

This clone was picked up one time. This sequence joins TRBV27 and TRBJ1-6; D ambiguous. CDR1 MNHEY and CDR2 SMNVEV come from the germline V gene (reference sequence). V was pared by 3 bases and J by 4 bases, with 10 bases between. This CDR3 is built from 15 residues. The CDR3 reads CASSFFRGYNSPLHF. The CDR3 DNA reads as TGTGCCAGCAGTTTTTTCCGGGGATATAATTCACCCCTCCACTTT.

V is TRBV5-6 and J is TRBJ2-3; possibly TRBD2 for D (5 bases). The CDR3 is made up of 16 amino acids. Trimming took 5 bases from V and 0 from J, leaving 16 bases between them. Germline CDR1 reads SGHDT; CDR2 reads YYEEEE. The CDR3 region is CASSPTGSRSTDTQYF. DNA for the CDR3: TGTGCCAGCAGTCCAACGGGGTCCCGAAGCACAGATACGCAGTATTTT.

Regarding this clone: An end of the junction differs from the germline gene, which may be a read error. This chain uses TRBV7-7 with TRBJ2-1, with a tentative D call TRBD1 (6 bases). The CDR3 is 15 amino acids. Germline CDR1 SSHAT, CDR2 FNYEAQ (reference sequence). Here the CDR3 DNA reads TGTGCTAGCAGCTTACAGGGTAGCTCCTACAATGAGCAGTTCTTC. Translating it yields CASSLQGSSYNEQFF.

The chain has TRBV7-3 and TRBJ2-1, with 9 bases that match TRBD2. The V gene end was trimmed by 5 bases and the J gene end by 0 bases; junction bases not matched to a gene: 5. The germline V gene has CDR1 SGHTA and CDR2 FQGTGA. This CDR3 comprises 16 residues. The CDR3 reads CASSPLAGISYNEQFF. The CDR3 coding sequence is TGTGCCAGCAGCCCCCTAGCGGGGATCTCCTACAATGAGCAGTTCTTC.

The rearrangement uses TRBV7-2 and TRBJ1-2, with 7 bases matching TRBD1. The V and J ends lost 4 bases and 4 bases, in that order; junction bases with no gene match: 21. Germline V gene data show CDR1 as SGHTA and CDR2 as FQGNSA. The CDR3 covers 19 residues. CDR3 bases: TGTGCCAGCAGCTCCTTAGAGGGGGTGGAGGGGGCGCACGGCTATGGCTACACCTTC. This encodes CASSSLEGVEGAHGYGYTF.

The V and J genes are TRBV19 and TRBJ2-1, with TRBD1 identical over 8 bases. The V segment lost 5 bases and the J segment 6 bases; nucleotides outside the gene matches: 9. Germline V CDR1 and CDR2: LNHDA, SQIVND (reference sequence). The CDR3 extends over 15 amino acids. CDR3 amino acids: CASSSRTGNPNEQFF. DNA of the CDR3: TGTGCCAGTAGTTCACGGACAGGGAATCCCAATGAGCAGTTCTTC.

CDR3 DNA sequence: TGTGCCATCAGTTTTTTACGTCCCGGGATACAGGGTTCTCGCACAGATACGCAGTATTTT. It yields the protein CAISFLRPGIQGSRTDTQYF. The chain couples TRBV10-3 to TRBJ2-3; maybe TRBD1 (6 bases). CDR3 length: 20 amino acids. V gave up 5 bases and J gave up 1 base, with 28 bases separating them. Germline V gene lookup returns CDR1 ENHRY and CDR2 SYGVKD.

This clone was found many times. V is TRBV28 and J is TRBJ1-1; D is uncertain. Trimming pared 5 bases from V and 5 bases from J, leaving 12 bases between. Germline lookup yields CDR1 MDHEN and CDR2 SYDVKM. This CDR3 is built from 13 residues. The CDR3 coding sequence is TGTGCCAGCAGTCGACTTTTTCGGACTGAAGCTTTCTTT. This codes for CASSRLFRTEAFF.

This clone was detected once. This sample also contains other DNA sequences that code for the same CDR3. V and J are TRBV18 and TRBJ1-1, with 9 bases fitting TRBD1. J gave up 5 bases and V 6 bases, and 4 bases lay outside the gene matches. Germline loops: CDR1 KGHSH, CDR2 LQKENI. CDR3 length equals 13 residues. This CDR3 is CASSPGQGTEAFF. DNA of the CDR3: TGTGCCAGCTCCCCGGGACAGGGAACTGAAGCTTTCTTT.

V and J are TRBV7-3 and TRBJ2-1; 8 nucleotides agree with TRBD2. This CDR3 region has 16 residues. With 1 base clipped from V and 5 bases from J, the junction kept 7 bases outside the gene matches. Looked up from germline, CDR1 is SGHTA and CDR2 is FQGTGA. CDR3 sequence (DNA): TGTGCCAGCAGCTTAATGGCGAGCGGGAGAAACAATGAGCAGTTCTTC. This translates into CASSLMASGRNNEQFF.